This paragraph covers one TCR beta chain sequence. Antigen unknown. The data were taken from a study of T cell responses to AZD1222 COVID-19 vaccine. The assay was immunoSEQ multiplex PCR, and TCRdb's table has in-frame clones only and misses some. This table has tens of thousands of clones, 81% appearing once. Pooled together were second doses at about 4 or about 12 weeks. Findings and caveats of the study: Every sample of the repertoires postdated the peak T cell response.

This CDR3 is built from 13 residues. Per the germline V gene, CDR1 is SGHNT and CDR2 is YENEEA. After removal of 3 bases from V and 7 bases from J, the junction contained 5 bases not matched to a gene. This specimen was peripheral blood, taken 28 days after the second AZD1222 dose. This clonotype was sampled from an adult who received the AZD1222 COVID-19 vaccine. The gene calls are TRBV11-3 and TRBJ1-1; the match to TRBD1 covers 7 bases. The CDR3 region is CASSFDRAGEAFF. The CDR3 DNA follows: TGTGCCAGCAGCTTCGACAGGGCTGGTGAAGCTTTCTTT.